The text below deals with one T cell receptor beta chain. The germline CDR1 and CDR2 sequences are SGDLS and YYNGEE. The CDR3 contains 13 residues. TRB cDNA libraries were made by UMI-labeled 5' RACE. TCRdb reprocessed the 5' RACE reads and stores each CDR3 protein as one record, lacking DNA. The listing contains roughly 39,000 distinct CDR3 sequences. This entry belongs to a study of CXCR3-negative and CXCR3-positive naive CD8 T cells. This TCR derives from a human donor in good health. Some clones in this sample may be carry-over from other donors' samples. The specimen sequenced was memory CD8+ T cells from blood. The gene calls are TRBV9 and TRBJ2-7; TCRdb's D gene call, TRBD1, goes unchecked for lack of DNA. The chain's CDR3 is CASSAEDRTEQYF.